A selection of T cell receptor beta chains follows, all from one sample in a study of beta chain features in type 1 diabetes. Method: immunoSEQ multiplex PCR; TCRdb's copy keeps in-frame clones and lacks some. This table holds approximately 150,000 clones, around 63% found once. The sample was naive CD4+ T cells from blood. The receptors originated from a man aged 25 to 40 with type 1 diabetes. Each CDR3 is given with its conserved first and last residue. Each record gives: J gene, V gene, clone size, D gene, CDR3 protein, CDR3 DNA. The D gene is left open where the match is weak. Clone size is not always given. Where it is, it says once, few, many or a class for expanded clones.

J gene: TRBJ1-1; V gene: TRBV9; clone size: .; D gene: .; CDR3 protein: CASNGGENTEAFF; CDR3 DNA: TGTGCCAGCAACGGCGGAGAGAACACTGAAGCTTTCTTT
J gene: TRBJ2-4; V gene: TRBV9; clone size: few; D gene: .; CDR3 protein: CASSVGTEWGNIQYF; CDR3 DNA: TGTGCCAGCAGCGTAGGCACAGAGTGGGGGAACATTCAGTACTTC
J gene: TRBJ2-5; V gene: TRBV29-1; clone size: .; D gene: .; CDR3 protein: CSVRDTKETQYF; CDR3 DNA: TGCAGCGTCCGGGACACCAAAGAGACCCAGTACTTC
J gene: TRBJ2-3; V gene: TRBV13; clone size: .; D gene: TRBD2; CDR3 protein: CASSPTSGTDTQYF; CDR3 DNA: TGTGCCAGCAGCCCGACTAGCGGGACAGATACGCAGTATTTT
J gene: TRBJ1-2; V gene: TRBV7-9; clone size: .; D gene: .; CDR3 protein: CASSLILWGGGYTF; CDR3 DNA: TGTGCCAGCAGCTTAATTCTGTGGGGCGGCGGCTACACCTTC
J gene: TRBJ2-3; V gene: TRBV20-1; clone size: few; D gene: .; CDR3 protein: CSRIQGDTQYF; CDR3 DNA: TGCAGTAGGATTCAGGGAGATACGCAGTATTTT
J gene: TRBJ2-1; V gene: TRBV5-4; clone size: .; D gene: .; CDR3 protein: CASSFRGEQFF; CDR3 DNA: TGTGCCAGCAGCTTTAGGGGTGAGCAGTTCTTC
J gene: TRBJ2-3; V gene: TRBV11-2; clone size: .; D gene: .; CDR3 protein: CASSPLGLWDSDTQYF; CDR3 DNA: TGTGCCAGCAGCCCATTAGGCCTTTGGGACTCAGATACGCAGTATTTT
J gene: TRBJ1-6; V gene: TRBV10-3; clone size: once; D gene: TRBD1; CDR3 protein: CAISERDRAESPLHF; CDR3 DNA: TGTGCCATCAGTGAGCGGGACAGGGCGGAATCACCCCTCCACTTT
J gene: TRBJ1-1; V gene: TRBV5-1; clone size: .; D gene: .; CDR3 protein: CASTGLAGITEAFF; CDR3 DNA: TGCGCCAGCACGGGACTCGCCGGGATCACTGAAGCTTTCTTT
J gene: TRBJ2-4; V gene: TRBV4-3; clone size: .; D gene: .; CDR3 protein: CASSQDIVGRPLAKNIQYF; CDR3 DNA: TGCGCCAGCAGCCAAGATATCGTGGGACGACCTCTAGCCAAAAACATTCAGTACTTC
J gene: TRBJ2-3; V gene: TRBV2; clone size: .; D gene: .; CDR3 protein: CASSADIHPTDTQYF; CDR3 DNA: TGTGCCAGCAGTGCGGACATCCATCCCACAGATACGCAGTATTTT
J gene: TRBJ1-2; V gene: TRBV7-2; clone size: .; D gene: .; CDR3 protein: CASSLWVNYGYTF; CDR3 DNA: TGTGCCAGCAGCTTATGGGTCAACTATGGCTACACCTTC
J gene: TRBJ2-7; V gene: TRBV30; clone size: .; D gene: TRBD1; CDR3 protein: CAVTGTGSSYEQYF; CDR3 DNA: TGTGCCGTTACCGGGACAGGGAGTTCCTACGAGCAGTACTTC
J gene: TRBJ1-6; V gene: TRBV5-1; clone size: few; D gene: .; CDR3 protein: CASSLGTGLANSPLHF; CDR3 DNA: TGCGCCAGCAGCCTGGGAACAGGATTGGCAAATTCACCCCTCCACTTT
J gene: TRBJ2-4; V gene: TRBV28; clone size: .; D gene: .; CDR3 protein: CASSLSVRNIQYF; CDR3 DNA: TGTGCCAGCAGTTTATCTGTTCGTAACATTCAGTACTTC
J gene: TRBJ1-1; V gene: TRBV29-1; clone size: .; D gene: .; CDR3 protein: CSVEFVNTEAFF; CDR3 DNA: TGCAGCGTTGAATTTGTGAACACTGAAGCTTTCTTT
J gene: TRBJ2-3; V gene: TRBV4-1; clone size: .; D gene: .; CDR3 protein: CASSQVGVDRAGDTQYF; CDR3 DNA: TGCGCCAGCAGCCAAGTAGGTGTGGACAGAGCAGGAGATACGCAGTATTTT
J gene: TRBJ1-2; V gene: TRBV29-1; clone size: few; D gene: TRBD1; CDR3 protein: CSVGTGNYGYTF; CDR3 DNA: TGCAGCGTTGGGACAGGCAACTATGGCTACACCTTC
J gene: TRBJ2-5; V gene: TRBV28; clone size: .; D gene: TRBD2; CDR3 protein: CASSDSGGETQYF; CDR3 DNA: TGTGCCAGCAGCGACAGCGGGGGGGAGACCCAGTACTTC
J gene: TRBJ2-7; V gene: TRBV10-3; clone size: .; D gene: .; CDR3 protein: CAISESEGPYEQYF; CDR3 DNA: TGTGCCATCAGTGAGTCAGAGGGACCCTACGAGCAGTACTTC
J gene: TRBJ2-3; V gene: TRBV7-9; clone size: few; D gene: .; CDR3 protein: CASSSSTDTQYF; CDR3 DNA: TGTGCCAGCAGCTCAAGCACAGATACGCAGTATTTT
J gene: TRBJ2-3; V gene: TRBV18; clone size: .; D gene: .; CDR3 protein: CASSPRTGSTDTQYF; CDR3 DNA: TGTGCCAGCTCACCGAGGACGGGTAGCACAGATACGCAGTATTTT
J gene: TRBJ2-7; V gene: TRBV16; clone size: .; D gene: .; CDR3 protein: CASSLLVSHEQYF; CDR3 DNA: TGTGCCAGCAGCCTGCTGGTCAGCCACGAGCAGTACTTC
J gene: TRBJ2-1; V gene: TRBV4-3; clone size: .; D gene: .; CDR3 protein: CASSQDREAPMEQFF; CDR3 DNA: TGCGCCAGCAGCCAAGACAGGGAGGCCCCCATGGAGCAGTTCTTC
J gene: TRBJ2-1; V gene: TRBV11-2; clone size: .; D gene: TRBD2; CDR3 protein: CASSSQTSSEQFF; CDR3 DNA: TGTGCCAGCAGCTCACAGACTAGCTCGGAGCAGTTCTTC
J gene: TRBJ2-7; V gene: TRBV11-2; clone size: .; D gene: TRBD1; CDR3 protein: CASSFPGQGYEQYF; CDR3 DNA: TGTGCCAGCAGCTTCCCGGGACAGGGGTACGAGCAGTACTTC
J gene: TRBJ1-2; V gene: TRBV2; clone size: .; D gene: .; CDR3 protein: CASGDLNYGYTF; CDR3 DNA: TGTGCCAGCGGGGACCTAAACTATGGCTACACCTTC
J gene: TRBJ2-1; V gene: TRBV19; clone size: .; D gene: .; CDR3 protein: CASSILYSYNEQFF; CDR3 DNA: TGTGCCAGTAGTATTCTCTACTCCTACAATGAGCAGTTCTTC
J gene: TRBJ2-2; V gene: TRBV7-2; clone size: few; D gene: .; CDR3 protein: CASSRTVLYTGELFF; CDR3 DNA: TGTGCCAGCAGCAGGACAGTTCTTTACACCGGGGAGCTGTTTTTT
J gene: TRBJ2-1; V gene: TRBV6-6; clone size: .; D gene: .; CDR3 protein: CASSLGRTSSYNEQFF; CDR3 DNA: TGTGCCAGCAGCTTGGGACGGACCAGCTCCTACAATGAGCAGTTCTTC
J gene: TRBJ2-3; V gene: TRBV7-9; clone size: .; D gene: .; CDR3 protein: CASSSFGPNTDTQYF; CDR3 DNA: TGTGCCAGCAGCTCATTTGGGCCTAACACAGATACGCAGTATTTT
J gene: TRBJ2-3; V gene: TRBV29-1; clone size: .; D gene: .; CDR3 protein: CSVESFGFTDTQYF; CDR3 DNA: TGCAGCGTTGAATCCTTCGGTTTTACGGATACGCAGTATTTT
J gene: TRBJ2-4; V gene: TRBV5-6; clone size: .; D gene: .; CDR3 protein: CASSLVWSTKNIQYF; CDR3 DNA: TGTGCCAGCAGCTTGGTTTGGTCGACCAAAAACATTCAGTACTTC
J gene: TRBJ1-1; V gene: TRBV7-2; clone size: .; D gene: TRBD1; CDR3 protein: CASSLIAGGITEAFF; CDR3 DNA: TGTGCCAGCAGCTTAATCGCAGGGGGGATCACTGAAGCTTTCTTT
J gene: TRBJ2-1; V gene: TRBV15; clone size: .; D gene: TRBD1; CDR3 protein: CATSRDKGETGRNEQFF; CDR3 DNA: TGTGCCACCAGCAGAGATAAAGGAGAGACAGGGCGGAATGAGCAGTTCTTC
J gene: TRBJ1-3; V gene: TRBV9; clone size: .; D gene: .; CDR3 protein: CASSGQNSGNTIYF; CDR3 DNA: TGTGCCAGCAGCGGACAGAACTCTGGAAACACCATATATTTT
J gene: TRBJ1-5; V gene: TRBV14; clone size: .; D gene: .; CDR3 protein: CASSQDSGPQHF; CDR3 DNA: TGTGCCAGCAGCCAAGATTCGGGGCCCCAGCATTTT
J gene: TRBJ1-2; V gene: TRBV5-1; clone size: .; D gene: .; CDR3 protein: CASSLSGGAYGYTF; CDR3 DNA: TGCGCCAGCAGCTTGAGCGGGGGCGCCTATGGCTACACCTTC
J gene: TRBJ2-3; V gene: TRBV4-3; clone size: .; D gene: .; CDR3 protein: CASSQDQGPTDTQYF; CDR3 DNA: TGCGCCAGCAGCCAAGATCAGGGGCCGACAGATACGCAGTATTTT
J gene: TRBJ2-6; V gene: TRBV9; clone size: .; D gene: .; CDR3 protein: CASSVAGANVLTF; CDR3 DNA: TGTGCCAGCAGCGTAGCCGGGGCCAACGTCCTGACTTTC
J gene: TRBJ2-1; V gene: TRBV30; clone size: few; D gene: .; CDR3 protein: CAWTTVYNEQFF; CDR3 DNA: TGTGCCTGGACGACGGTTTACAATGAGCAGTTCTTC